What follows are 28 T cell receptor beta chains derived from one specimen sequenced in a study of early stage breast cancer tumors. Method: immunoSEQ multiplex PCR; TCRdb's copy keeps in-frame clones and lacks some. The sample records 25,000 to 35,000 clones, approximately 70% being singletons. The sequenced sample consisted of blood. Receptors originate from a person in their 40s with breast cancer.

The chain carries TRBV4-1 and TRBJ1-1; D uncertain. Germline V gives CDR1 MGHRA, CDR2 YSYEKL. This CDR3 is 16 amino acids long. V was shortened by 3 bases and J by 0 bases, with 14 bases between the two germline ends. The CDR3 here is CASSQTEVRLNTEAFF. The CDR3 DNA is TGCGCCAGCAGCCAGACCGAGGTTAGGTTGAACACTGAAGCTTTCTTT.

This chain connects TRBV10-3 to TRBJ1-5; possibly TRBD1 for D (6 bases). Trimming left V 3 bases short and J 2 bases short, with 17 bases between. Looked up from germline, CDR1 is ENHRY and CDR2 is SYGVKD. This CDR3 region has 17 residues. The CDR3 DNA follows: TGTGCCATCAGTGAACATCCGGGCGAGGGGGGCAATCAGCCCCAGCATTTT. This translates into CAISEHPGEGGNQPQHF.

The chain uses TRBV7-3 and TRBJ2-1, with TRBD2 matching over 9 bases. The CDR3 has 15 residues. The germline V gene encodes CDR1 SGHTA and CDR2 FQGTGA. Losses at the gene ends were 2 bases for V and 5 bases for J; bases not matched to a gene: 4. The DNA for the CDR3 is TGTGCCAGCAGCTTAGGAGCGGGAGGTAACAATGAGCAGTTCTTC. It is translated as CASSLGAGGNNEQFF.

V and J are TRBV5-6 and TRBJ2-7, with D perhaps matching TRBD1 (5 bases). CDR3 length: 12 residues. From germline, CDR1 is SGHDT and CDR2 YYEEEE. V dropped 1 base and J dropped 6 bases, with 8 bases sitting between them. CDR3 sequence reads: CASSLSGIEQYF. DNA for the CDR3: TGTGCCAGCAGCTTGTCAGGGATCGAGCAGTACTTC.

V gene TRBV4-2 combines with J gene TRBJ2-1, with 12 nucleotides matching TRBD2. V lost 0 bases, J lost 7 bases, and 7 bases stayed unmatched. Germline assignment: CDR1 LGHNA and CDR2 YNFKEQ. This CDR3 comprises 17 residues. The CDR3 DNA reads as TGTGCCAGCAGCCAAGATCTAACCCTAGCGGGAGGGAATGAGCAGTTCTTC. Translated: CASSQDLTLAGGNEQFF.

The rearrangement joins TRBV6-4 to TRBJ1-4; 7 positions match TRBD1. Germline lookup yields CDR1 MRHNA and CDR2 SNTAGT. The junction had 6 bases not matched to a gene; V was cut back by 8 bases and J by 3 bases. The CDR3 contains 14 residues. CDR3 DNA: TGTGCCAGCCCCAGGGGGAGATCTAATGAAAAACTGTTTTTT. It translates to CASPRGRSNEKLFF.

The chain carries TRBV14 and TRBJ2-2; D not resolved. Germline lookup yields CDR1 SGHDN and CDR2 FVKESK. The CDR3 length is 16 residues. The V and J ends lost 2 bases and 2 bases respectively, with 12 bases between them. Written as DNA, the CDR3 is TGTGCCAGCAGCCAATTGACCATCGAAAACACCGGGGAGCTGTTTTTT. Its protein is CASSQLTIENTGELFF.

The V call is TRBV27, the J call TRBJ2-2; weak D call: TRBD2 (6 bases). Germline V gene lookup returns CDR1 MNHEY and CDR2 SMNVEV (reference sequence). This CDR3 is built from 19 residues. V was pared by 6 bases and J by 2 bases, with 25 bases between. The CDR3 loop reads CASSRGSSEGAHNTGELFF. Written as DNA, the CDR3 is TGTGCCAGCAGCCGGGGGAGTTCGGAAGGAGCCCATAACACCGGGGAGCTGTTTTTT.

Here the CDR3 reads CASSQDPQGGLADTQYF. The CDR3 DNA sequence: TGCGCCAGCAGCCAAGACCCACAGGGTGGGTTAGCAGATACGCAGTATTTT. This chain joins TRBV4-1 and TRBJ2-3; tentative D call: TRBD1 (6 bases). Trimming shortened V by 0 bases and J by 4 bases, and 17 bases separated the two germline ends. The V gene's germline CDR1 is MGHRA and CDR2 YSYEKL. This CDR3 is 17 amino acids long.

The chain uses TRBV5-5 and TRBJ2-2; D gene unclear. The germline CDR1 and CDR2 sequences are SGHKS and YYEKEE (reference sequence). This CDR3 has 15 residues. The ends were cut back, 0 bases at V and 1 base at J, with 7 bases in the middle. The CDR3 nucleotides read TGTGCCAGCAGCTTGGAGTTCTGGAACACCGGGGAGCTGTTTTTT. It yields the protein CASSLEFWNTGELFF.

The chain employs TRBV19 and TRBJ2-7; TRBD2 aligns across 8 bases. The CDR3 has 15 amino acids. Germline CDR1 LNHDA, CDR2 SQIVND (reference sequence). V shed 5 bases, J shed 7 bases, and the junction held 13 bases outside the gene matches. CDR3 in amino acids: CASSSTGGRRGEQYF. Written as DNA, the CDR3 is TGTGCCAGTAGTTCGACGGGCGGGAGGAGAGGGGAGCAGTACTTC.

The chain uses TRBV4-1 and TRBJ1-4; a possible D gene is TRBD1 (6 bases). Looked up from germline, CDR1 is MGHRA and CDR2 is YSYEKL. The CDR3 is 16 amino acids. Trimming stripped 4 bases from V and 5 bases from J, with 17 bases between. The CDR3, as DNA: TGCGCCAGCAGCCTAATCGCAGGGGTGGGAAATGAAAAACTGTTTTTT. It encodes CASSLIAGVGNEKLFF.

The chain uses TRBV11-2 and TRBJ2-7; D assignment may be TRBD1 or TRBD2 (5 bases each). The CDR3 covers 15 residues. The germline V and J ends were trimmed by 1 base and 4 bases, with 14 bases remaining between them. Looked up from germline, CDR1 is SGHAT and CDR2 is FQNNGV. The DNA of the CDR3 is TGTGCCAGCAGCTTAGGGCCTAGTGAGGGGTACGAGCAGTACTTC. Protein: CASSLGPSEGYEQYF.

The genes are TRBV29-1 and TRBJ2-5, with 7 bases aligning to TRBD2. Losses at the gene ends were 3 bases for V and 5 bases for J; bases not matched to a gene: 21. This CDR3 has 18 amino acids. Per the germline V gene, CDR1 is SQVTM and CDR2 is ANQGSEA. This CDR3 reads CSVDDRGRGGSRGETQYF. The CDR3 bases are TGCAGCGTTGATGATCGCGGGCGGGGAGGGTCGAGAGGGGAGACCCAGTACTTC.

The chain links TRBV7-2 to TRBJ2-5, with 13 bases lining up with TRBD2. Per the germline V gene, CDR1 is SGHTA and CDR2 is FQGNSA. This CDR3 comprises 18 residues. J was trimmed by 4 bases and V by 4 bases; bases with no gene match: 12. CDR3 amino acids: CASSSGLAGDFRGETQYF. CDR3 DNA sequence: TGTGCCAGCAGCTCAGGACTAGCGGGAGATTTCAGGGGAGAGACCCAGTACTTC.

This chain joins TRBV15 and TRBJ2-3; D gene unclear. Trimming took 0 bases from V and 2 from J, leaving 6 bases between them. CDR3 size: 14 residues. CDR1 and CDR2 (germline): LNHNV, YYDKDF (reference sequence). CDR3 sequence reads: CATSRDVLTDTQYF. CDR3 in DNA: TGTGCCACCAGCAGAGATGTCCTCACAGATACGCAGTATTTT.

The rearrangement joins TRBV2 to TRBJ2-2, with D uncertain. CDR1 and CDR2 (germline): SNHLY, FYNNEI. V lost 10 bases, J lost 5 bases, and 11 bases lay in between. The CDR3 runs to 12 residues. The CDR3 coding sequence is TGTGCCACCGCTGGGGAAACCGGGGAGCTGTTTTTT. This translates into CATAGETGELFF.

The chain carries TRBV4-1 and TRBJ2-1, with 7 bases aligning to TRBD1. CDR3 length equals 16 residues. Germline V gene lookup returns CDR1 MGHRA and CDR2 YSYEKL. V lost 3 bases to trimming and J lost 4 bases; unmatched junction nucleotides: 9. The DNA of the CDR3 is TGCGCCAGCAGCCAGTTACAGGGGTTTGGATACAATGAGCAGTTCTTC. Residues: CASSQLQGFGYNEQFF.

The chain recombines TRBV7-2 with TRBJ2-2; D gene uncertain. Trimming cost V 5 bases and J 0 bases, with 7 bases left between them. The CDR3 runs to 14 residues. The germline gives CDR1 SGHTA, CDR2 FQGNSA. CDR3: CASSDGANTGELFF. The CDR3 DNA reads as TGTGCCAGCAGCGACGGAGCGAACACCGGGGAGCTGTTTTTT.

The chain recombines TRBV27 with TRBJ2-1, with TRBD1 identical over 7 bases. The V and J ends lost 5 bases and 0 bases, in that order; junction bases with no gene match: 16. From germline, CDR1 is MNHEY and CDR2 SMNVEV (reference sequence). The CDR3 covers 19 residues. As DNA, the CDR3 is TGTGCCAGCAGTCCCTCTTACCCCCGGGACAGAAGCTCCTACAATGAGCAGTTCTTC. Translation gives CASSPSYPRDRSSYNEQFF.

This chain uses TRBV5-4 with TRBJ2-7; D gene uncertain. The germline CDR1 and CDR2 sequences are SGHNT and YYREEE (reference sequence). V lost 1 base to trimming and J lost 2 bases, with 13 bases between them. The CDR3 runs 15 residues. The CDR3 protein is CASSLIGPLTYEQYF. The CDR3 coding sequence is TGTGCCAGCAGCTTGATCGGACCTCTGACCTACGAGCAGTACTTC.

The rearrangement links TRBV7-6 to TRBJ2-1; 11 nucleotides line up with TRBD1. Germline assignment: CDR1 SGHVS and CDR2 FNYEAQ. Trimming at V came to 0 bases and at J to 9 bases, leaving 13 bases not matched to a gene. This CDR3 has 18 amino acids. The CDR3 loop is CASSLAPGLDRGRAEQFF. The DNA for the CDR3 is TGTGCCAGCAGCTTAGCCCCCGGCCTGGACAGGGGGCGGGCTGAGCAGTTCTTC. The entire variable domain, with the rest obtained from reference TRBV7-6 and TRBJ2-1, is as follows: GAGVSQSPRYKVTKRGQDVALRCDPISGHVSLYWYRQALGQGPEFLTYFNYEAQQDKSGLPNDRFSAERPEGSISTLTIQRTEQRDSAMYRCASSLAPGLDRGRAEQFFGPGTRLTVL.

The CDR3 DNA follows: TGTGCCAGCAGTTCCCGAGCGGGAACCTACGAGCAGTACTTC. Translating gives CASSSRAGTYEQYF. The chain recombines TRBV6-5 with TRBJ2-7; TRBD2 aligns across 7 bases. V was clipped by 4 bases and J by 2 bases; unmatched bases: 5. From germline, CDR1 is MNHEY and CDR2 SVGAGI. The CDR3 totals 14 residues.

The genes are TRBV11-1 and TRBJ2-1; D might be TRBD2 (6 bases). Trimming stripped 5 bases from V and 4 bases from J, with 21 bases between. Per germline, CDR1 SGHAT and CDR2 FQDESV (reference sequence). The CDR3 has 17 amino acids. The DNA for the CDR3 is TGTGCCAGCAGCCATTTGAGACTAGGGCTTCGGTACAATGAGCAGTTCTTC. It is translated as CASSHLRLGLRYNEQFF.

There are a few counts of this clone. V is TRBV10-3 and J is TRBJ2-7, with D maybe TRBD1 (5 bases). The CDR3 is made up of 12 amino acids. The germline CDR1 and CDR2 sequences are ENHRY and SYGVKD. Trimming took off 9 bases at V and 5 bases at J, with 14 bases between the two ends. The CDR3 sequence: CAIKPPGNEQYF. The CDR3 DNA reads as TGTGCCATAAAACCCCCAGGGAACGAGCAGTACTTC.

The chain employs TRBV5-8 and TRBJ2-7, with TRBD2 matching 7 bases. Germline V lookup: CDR1 SGHTS, CDR2 YDEGEE. This CDR3 region has 14 residues. V trimming: 4 bases; J trimming: 2 bases; junction bases outside the gene matches: 6. The CDR3 protein is CASSARLATYEQYF. The CDR3 DNA reads TGTGCCAGCAGCGCAAGACTAGCAACCTACGAGCAGTACTTC. The full variable domain, in which reference TRBV5-8 and TRBJ2-7 provide the parts outside the CDR3, is EAGVTQSPTHLIKTRGQQATLRCSPISGHTSVYWYQQALGLGLQFLLWYDEGEERNRGNFPPRFSGRQFPNYSSELNVNALELEDSALYLCASSARLATYEQYFGPGTRLTVT.

J is TRBJ2-2 and V is TRBV28, with unresolved D. Germline loops: CDR1 MDHEN, CDR2 SYDVKM. This CDR3 has 15 residues. V lost 5 bases, J lost 6 bases, and 16 bases lay in between. DNA for the CDR3: TGTGCCAGCAGTAACCTTGCTTCAGACGCCGGGGAGCTGTTTTTT. Translated: CASSNLASDAGELFF.

This clone was counted between two and nine times. The chain links TRBV6-6 to TRBJ2-7; no reliable D call. The CDR3 contains 15 residues. Looked up from germline, CDR1 is MNHNY and CDR2 is SVGAGI (reference sequence). V dropped 7 bases and J dropped 2 bases, with 18 bases sitting between them. The DNA for the CDR3 is TGTGCCAGCAAAAAAAATCTAGACGTCACCTACGAGCAGTACTTC. Protein product: CASKKNLDVTYEQYF.